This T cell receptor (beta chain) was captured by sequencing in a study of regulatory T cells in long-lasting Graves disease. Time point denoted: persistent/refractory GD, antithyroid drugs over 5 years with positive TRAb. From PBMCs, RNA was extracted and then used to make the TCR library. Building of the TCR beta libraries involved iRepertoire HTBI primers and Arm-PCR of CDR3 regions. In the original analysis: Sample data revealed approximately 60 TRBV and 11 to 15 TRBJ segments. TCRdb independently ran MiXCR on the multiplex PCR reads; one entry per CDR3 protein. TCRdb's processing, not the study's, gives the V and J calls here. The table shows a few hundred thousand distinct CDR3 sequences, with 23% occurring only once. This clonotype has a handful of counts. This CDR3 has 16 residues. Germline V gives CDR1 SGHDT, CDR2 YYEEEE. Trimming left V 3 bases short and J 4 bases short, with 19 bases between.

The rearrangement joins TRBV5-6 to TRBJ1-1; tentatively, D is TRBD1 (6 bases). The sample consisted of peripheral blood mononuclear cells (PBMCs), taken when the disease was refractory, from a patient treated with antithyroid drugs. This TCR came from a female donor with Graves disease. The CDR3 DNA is TGTGCCAGCAGCTCGGACAGATTTACATTGGGCACTGAAGCTTTCTTT. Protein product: CASSSDRFTLGTEAFF. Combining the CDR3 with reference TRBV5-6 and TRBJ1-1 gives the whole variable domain DAGVTQSPTHLIKTRGQQVTLRCSPKSGHDTVSWYQQALGQGPQFIFQYYEEEERQRGNFPDRFSGHQFPNYSSELNVNALLLGDSALYLCASSSDRFTLGTEAFFGQGTRLTVV.